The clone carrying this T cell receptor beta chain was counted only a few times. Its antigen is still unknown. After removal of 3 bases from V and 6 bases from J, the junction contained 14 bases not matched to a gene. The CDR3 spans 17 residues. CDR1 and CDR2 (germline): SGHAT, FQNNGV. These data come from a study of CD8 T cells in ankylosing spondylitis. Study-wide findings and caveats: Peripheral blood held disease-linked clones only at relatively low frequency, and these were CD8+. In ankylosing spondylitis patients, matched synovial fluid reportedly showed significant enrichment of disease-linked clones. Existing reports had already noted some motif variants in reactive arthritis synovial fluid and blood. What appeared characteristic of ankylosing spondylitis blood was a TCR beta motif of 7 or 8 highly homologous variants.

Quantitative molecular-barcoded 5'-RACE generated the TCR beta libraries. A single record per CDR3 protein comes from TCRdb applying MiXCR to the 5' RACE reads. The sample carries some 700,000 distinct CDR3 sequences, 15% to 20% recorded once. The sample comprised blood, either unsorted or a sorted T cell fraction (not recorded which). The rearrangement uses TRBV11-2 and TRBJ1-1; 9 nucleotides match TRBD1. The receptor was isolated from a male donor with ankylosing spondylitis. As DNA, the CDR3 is TGTGCCAGCAGCTTGTCCGGGGCACCGGGACAGGGCCCTGAAGCTTTCTTT. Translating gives CASSLSGAPGQGPEAFF.